These 31 T cell receptor beta chains were sequenced from one sample in a study of T cell changes during pregnancy in multiple sclerosis. TCRdb's table, derived via immunoSEQ multiplex PCR, lists solely in-frame clones and lacks some. This table holds 40,000 to 45,000 clones, 89% found once. The sample in question was CD4+ T cells from peripheral blood mononuclear cells, obtained in the first trimester of pregnancy. The receptors were gathered from a female donor with multiple sclerosis, enrolled in a pregnancy study.

The chain recombines TRBV11-1 with TRBJ2-1; TRBD2 aligns across 11 bases. The CDR3 loop spans 17 amino acids. V lost 6 bases to trimming and J lost 8 bases; unmatched junction nucleotides: 15. Germline V gene data show CDR1 as SGHAT and CDR2 as FQDESV (reference sequence). The CDR3 DNA reads as TGTGCCAGCAGTCTAGCGGGAGGAACCGTCAGATGGGATGAGCAGTTCTTC. Its translation: CASSLAGGTVRWDEQFF.

In this sample, this clone turned up a few times. The genes are TRBV19 and TRBJ1-5, with D tentatively TRBD1 (5 bases). V lost 0 bases, J lost 7 bases, and 10 bases lay in between. Germline V gives CDR1 LNHDA, CDR2 SQIVND (reference sequence). The CDR3 length is 14 residues. The chain's CDR3 is CASSIEAGWQPQHF. CDR3 DNA: TGTGCCAGTAGTATAGAGGCAGGGTGGCAGCCCCAGCATTTT.

The sample holds one count of this clone. The chain uses TRBV28 and TRBJ2-2; tentative D call: TRBD1 (5 bases). This CDR3 region has 14 residues. Trimming stripped 4 bases from V and 1 base from J, with 7 bases between. CDR1 and CDR2 from the germline V gene are MDHEN and SYDVKM. This CDR3 is CASSSDMNTGELFF. CDR3 sequence (DNA): TGTGCCAGCAGTTCGGACATGAACACCGGGGAGCTGTTTTTT.

This chain joins TRBV21-1 and TRBJ1-2; the listed D gene, TRBD1, was not tested against the DNA. TRBV21-1 is a listed pseudogene. CDR3 length: 14 amino acids. Written as DNA, the CDR3 is TGTGCCAGCAGCAAAGAAAGGACAGGGAGAGGCTACACCTTC. It yields the protein CASSKERTGRGYTF.

This chain uses TRBV28 with TRBJ2-5; no clear D. Deletions cut 8 bases from V and 5 bases from J, with 6 bases between. This CDR3 comprises 10 residues. CDR1 and CDR2 from the germline V gene are MDHEN and SYDVKM. The CDR3 spells CASRRETQYF. The DNA for the CDR3 is TGTGCCAGCCGGCGGGAGACCCAGTACTTC.

The chain combines TRBV9 with TRBJ2-5, with 10 bases identical to TRBD2. The V segment lost 0 bases and the J segment 11 bases; nucleotides outside the gene matches: 10. Germline values: CDR1 SGDLS, CDR2 YYNGEE. CDR3 length equals 15 residues. CDR3 DNA: TGTGCCAGCAGCGTAGGGTCTAGCGGGAGTTGGTCTCAGTACTTC. It encodes CASSVGSSGSWSQYF.

The rearrangement joins TRBV28 to TRBJ2-1, with 7 nucleotides matching TRBD1. Germline trimming cut 5 bases from V and 5 bases from J; bases unmatched to any gene: 6. The CDR3 runs 14 residues. CDR1 and CDR2 from the germline V gene are MDHEN and SYDVKM. The CDR3 region is CASSATGQNNEQFF. For the CDR3, the DNA is TGTGCCAGCAGTGCAACGGGACAGAACAATGAGCAGTTCTTC. The whole variable domain, filled in from reference TRBV28 and TRBJ2-1, reads DVKVTQSSRYLVKRTGEKVFLECVQDMDHENMFWYRQDPGLGLRLIYFSYDVKMKEKGDIPEGYSVSREKKERFSLILESASTNQTSMYLCASSATGQNNEQFFGPGTRLTVL.

The chain carries TRBV4-3 and TRBJ2-3; possibly TRBD1 for D (6 bases). Trimming took off 2 bases at V and 2 bases at J, with 11 bases between the two ends. There are 15 residues in the CDR3. Per the germline V gene, CDR1 is LGHNA and CDR2 is YSLEER. CDR3 region: CASSQMDRPTDTQYF. CDR3 DNA sequence: TGCGCCAGCAGCCAAATGGACAGACCCACAGATACGCAGTATTTT.

J is TRBJ2-4 and V is TRBV21-1; TRBD1 reflects the table's D call only, with no check against the DNA. TRBV21-1 is tagged as a pseudogene. The CDR3 consists of 14 residues. DNA of the CDR3: TGTGCCAGCAGATCAGGGGCACTCGGTGACATTCAGTACTTC. It specifies CASRSGALGDIQYF.

The genes are TRBV9 and TRBJ1-2; a possible D gene is TRBD1 (6 bases). Trimming pared 4 bases from V and 7 bases from J, leaving 8 bases between. The CDR3 totals 11 residues. Germline assignment: CDR1 SGDLS and CDR2 YYNGEE. As DNA, the CDR3 is TGTGCCAGCAGCCTACAGGGTGGCTACACCTTC. Translating gives CASSLQGGYTF.

This clone was found once. In DNA, the CDR3 is TGTGCCAGCAGTTTATCGGGACTAGCGAGGCAGTACTTC. Protein: CASSLSGLARQYF. V and J are TRBV27 and TRBJ2-7; TRBD2 agrees at 10 bases. Germline V gene sequence: CDR1 MNHEY, CDR2 SMNVEV (reference sequence). V trimming: 0 bases; J trimming: 9 bases; junction bases outside the gene matches: 2. The CDR3 has 13 amino acids.

The rearrangement joins TRBV27 to TRBJ1-5, with 10 bases matching TRBD1. The V and J ends lost 7 bases and 5 bases, in that order; junction bases with no gene match: 11. The CDR3 contains 16 residues. Looked up from germline, CDR1 is MNHEY and CDR2 is SMNVEV (reference sequence). The CDR3 coding sequence is TGTGCCAGCACCTATGGGACAGGGGAAGGGGATCAGCCCCAGCATTTT. Protein product: CASTYGTGEGDQPQHF.

V is TRBV6-5 and J is TRBJ1-1; D is perhaps TRBD1 (5 bases). The CDR3 contains 11 residues. Germline CDR1 reads MNHEY; CDR2 reads SVGAGI. Trimming cost V 2 bases and J 10 bases, with 8 bases left between them. The CDR3 bases are TGTGCCAGCAGTTACGGGGGAGGAGCTTTCTTT. Translating it yields CASSYGGGAFF.

V and J are TRBV4-2 and TRBJ2-1; D ambiguous. The germline V gene encodes CDR1 LGHNA and CDR2 YNFKEQ. This CDR3 has 13 residues. V lost 2 bases and J lost 6, with 8 bases in between. CDR3 sequence (DNA): TGTGCCAGCAGCCAACTAGAACCCAATGAGCAGTTCTTC. Its protein product is CASSQLEPNEQFF.

J is TRBJ2-2 and V is TRBV27; 7 bases line up with TRBD2. CDR1 and CDR2 (germline): MNHEY, SMNVEV (reference sequence). The V gene end was trimmed by 7 bases and the J gene end by 7 bases; junction bases not matched to a gene: 9. This CDR3 contains 14 residues. The CDR3 DNA reads TGTGCCAGCACTTCCAGGGACTACCGCGGGGAGCTGTTTTTT. This sequence encodes CASTSRDYRGELFF.

The rearrangement joins TRBV18 to TRBJ2-3; 10 nucleotides agree with TRBD2. The CDR3 totals 16 residues. J gave up 5 bases and V 3 bases, and 8 bases lay outside the gene matches. Germline V lookup: CDR1 KGHSH, CDR2 LQKENI. CDR3 protein: CASSPNLAGAKDTQYF. Written as DNA, the CDR3 is TGTGCCAGCTCACCCAATCTAGCGGGAGCGAAAGATACGCAGTATTTT.

The V and J genes are TRBV7-2 and TRBJ2-3; maybe TRBD1 (6 bases). Trimming removed 8 bases at V and 2 bases at J, with 17 bases between. Germline lookup yields CDR1 SGHTA and CDR2 FQGNSA. There are 15 residues in the CDR3. The CDR3 DNA follows: TGTGCCAGCGTTCAGACAGGACTCTACACAGATACGCAGTATTTT. Translated, it gives CASVQTGLYTDTQYF.

The V gene is TRBV25-1, the J gene TRBJ2-3; D is unclear. V lost 3 bases, J lost 2 bases, and 12 bases lay in between. Germline CDR1 reads MGHDK; CDR2 reads SYGVNS. The CDR3 has 15 residues. The CDR3 DNA sequence: TGTGCCAGCAGTGAGGTCCTAGATCTCACAGATACGCAGTATTTT. Encoded protein: CASSEVLDLTDTQYF.

This rearrangement joins TRBV4-2 to TRBJ2-3; 11 positions match TRBD2. V lost 0 bases to trimming and J lost 6 bases; unmatched junction nucleotides: 5. Germline V lookup: CDR1 LGHNA, CDR2 YNFKEQ. CDR3 length: 16 residues. The CDR3 loop reads CASSQELAGEADTQYF. The CDR3 DNA reads TGTGCCAGCAGCCAAGAACTAGCGGGAGAGGCTGATACGCAGTATTTT.

V usage is TRBV7-8 and J usage is TRBJ2-7, with 10 bases matching TRBD2. Trimming removed 2 bases from V and 3 bases from J; junction bases left unmatched: 7. CDR3 length equals 16 residues. Germline V gene sequence: CDR1 SGHVS, CDR2 FQNEAQ. CDR3 in DNA: TGTGCCAGCAGCTTAAGAAGCGGGAGGGCCAACTACGAGCAGTACTTC. Its protein is CASSLRSGRANYEQYF.

The V and J genes are TRBV5-6 and TRBJ2-1; D perhaps matches TRBD2 (6 bases). CDR1 and CDR2 (germline): SGHDT, YYEEEE. Trimming shortened V by 2 bases and J by 3 bases, and 12 bases separated the two germline ends. The CDR3 length is 15 residues. The CDR3 DNA follows: TGTGCCAGCAGCTTTTGGAGGGCGAACTACAATGAGCAGTTCTTC. It specifies CASSFWRANYNEQFF.

The chain joins TRBV27 to TRBJ2-5; a possible D gene is TRBD2 (6 bases). Trimming stripped 5 bases from V and 1 base from J, with 14 bases between. The CDR3 sequence is 15 residues long. Germline-derived CDR1 and CDR2 are MNHEY and SMNVEV (reference sequence). In nucleotides, the CDR3 is TGTGCCAGCAGTCCTCCGGGACTCTTCCAAGAGACCCAGTACTTC. Its translation is CASSPPGLFQETQYF.

The rearrangement links TRBV5-1 to TRBJ1-3; D is perhaps TRBD1 (5 bases). In germline, CDR1 is SGHRS, CDR2 YFSETQ. V lost 4 bases, J lost 4 bases, and 12 bases lay in between. The CDR3 has 14 amino acids. The CDR3 coding sequence is TGCGCCAGCAGCCCGACGGAGGGGGGAAACACCATATATTTT. This gives the protein CASSPTEGGNTIYF. The whole variable domain, remainder taken from reference TRBV5-1 and TRBJ1-3, is KAGVTQTPRYLIKTRGQQVTLSCSPISGHRSVSWYQQTPGQGLQFLFEYFSETQRNKGNFPGRFSGRQFSNSRSEMNVSTLELGDSALYLCASSPTEGGNTIYFGEGSWLTVV.

This chain links TRBV6-5 with TRBJ2-7, with 7 bases aligning to TRBD1. In germline, CDR1 is MNHEY, CDR2 SVGAGI. The CDR3 extends over 14 amino acids. Trimming cost V 5 bases and J 3 bases; bases outside gene matches: 7. The CDR3 here is CASSGRDSYYEQYF. The CDR3 DNA follows: TGTGCCAGCAGTGGCCGGGACAGTTACTACGAGCAGTACTTC.

This clone was observed at least ten times. The chain links TRBV5-1 to TRBJ1-2, with 10 bases aligning to TRBD1. V was clipped by 1 base and J by 7 bases; unmatched bases: 16. Germline lookup yields CDR1 SGHRS and CDR2 YFSETQ. The length of the CDR3 is 18 residues. CDR3 amino acids: CASSLFGSATGGASGYTF. Here the CDR3 DNA reads TGCGCCAGCAGCTTGTTCGGGTCGGCGACAGGGGGCGCCTCTGGCTACACCTTC.

V and J are TRBV7-9 and TRBJ2-7; D perhaps matches TRBD1 (6 bases). CDR1 and CDR2 (germline): SEHNR, FQNEAQ (reference sequence). Trimming took 1 base from V and 0 from J, leaving 13 bases between them. CDR3 length equals 16 residues. CDR3 coding DNA: TGTGCCAGCAGCTTAGACCCTCCAGGGGCCTCCTACGAGCAGTACTTC. Protein sequence: CASSLDPPGASYEQYF.

The chain employs TRBV6-5 and TRBJ1-3, with D possibly being TRBD1 (5 bases). Germline assignment: CDR1 MNHEY and CDR2 SVGAGI. The V and J ends lost 0 bases and 8 bases respectively, with 14 bases between them. The CDR3 runs to 15 residues. As DNA, the CDR3 is TGTGCCAGCAGTTACTCGAGCGCGGCGGGGGACACCATATATTTT. Translated, it gives CASSYSSAAGDTIYF.

CDR3: CARFGLAEETQYF. CDR3 nucleotides: TGTGCCAGATTTGGACTAGCGGAAGAGACCCAGTACTTC. V gene TRBV19 combines with J gene TRBJ2-5, with 10 bases that match TRBD2. Germline assignment: CDR1 LNHDA and CDR2 SQIVND (reference sequence). CDR3 length: 13 residues. Losses at the gene ends were 9 bases for V and 3 bases for J; bases not matched to a gene: 4.

This chain connects TRBV7-2 to TRBJ2-3; D is perhaps TRBD2 (6 bases). The CDR3 runs 13 residues. CDR1 SGHTA and CDR2 FQGNSA come from the germline V gene. Trimming shortened V by 5 bases and J by 6 bases, and 12 bases separated the two germline ends. CDR3 sequence (DNA): TGTGCCAGCAGCCCTCGGAGCGGGGATACGCAGTATTTT. This encodes CASSPRSGDTQYF.

In this sample, this clone turned up once. The chain joins TRBV5-1 to TRBJ2-3; D not resolved. Germline V gene lookup returns CDR1 SGHRS and CDR2 YFSETQ. CDR3 length: 16 amino acids. Trimming took off 6 bases at V and 1 base at J, with 18 bases between the two ends. CDR3 region: CASTPLPTYGTDTQYF. The CDR3, as DNA: TGCGCCAGCACCCCACTCCCCACCTACGGCACAGATACGCAGTATTTT.

The V gene is TRBV5-1, the J gene TRBJ2-7; TRBD2 agrees at 13 bases. V trimming: 0 bases; J trimming: 8 bases; junction bases outside the gene matches: 5. The CDR3 sequence is 15 residues long. The V gene's germline CDR1 is SGHRS and CDR2 YFSETQ. For the CDR3, the DNA is TGCGCCAGCAGCTTGGATGGACTAGCGGGAGTCAAGCAGTACTTC. Its protein is CASSLDGLAGVKQYF.